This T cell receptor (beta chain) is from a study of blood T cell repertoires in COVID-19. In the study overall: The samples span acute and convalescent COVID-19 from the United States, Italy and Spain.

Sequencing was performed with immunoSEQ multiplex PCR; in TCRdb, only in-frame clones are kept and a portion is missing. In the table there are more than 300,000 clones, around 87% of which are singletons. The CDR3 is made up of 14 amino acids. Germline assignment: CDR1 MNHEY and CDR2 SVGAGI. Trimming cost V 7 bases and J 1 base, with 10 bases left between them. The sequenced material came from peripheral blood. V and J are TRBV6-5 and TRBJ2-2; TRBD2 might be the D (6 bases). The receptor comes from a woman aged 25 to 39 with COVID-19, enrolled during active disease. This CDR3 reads CASTRSGNTGELFF. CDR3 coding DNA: TGTGCCAGCACCCGTAGCGGGAACACCGGGGAGCTGTTTTTT.